This T cell receptor beta chain appears in the sequencing data of a study of shared clonotypes between healthy human individuals. This clone was observed a handful of times. The repertoire was sequenced with immunoSEQ multiplex PCR; TCRdb's copy has only in-frame clones and lacks some. The repertoire consists of about 1.1 million clones, with roughly 80% occurring once and the leading ten covering roughly 0.82%. Trimming pared 6 bases from V and 0 bases from J, leaving 12 bases between. This CDR3 is built from 15 residues. Germline lookup yields CDR1 MNHEY and CDR2 SVGAGI. This sequence was found in a man aged 18 to 29 in good health. Some clones in this sample may be carry-over from other donors' samples. Sequenced input: memory CD4+ T cells from PBMCs. Subset indicated: CD45RA-negative fraction. This chain uses TRBV6-5 with TRBJ1-5, with D unresolved. This chain's CDR3 is CASSPWADSNQPQHF. The DNA of the CDR3 is TGTGCCAGCAGCCCGTGGGCAGATAGCAATCAGCCCCAGCATTTT.